This T cell receptor (beta chain) originates from a study of breast tumors, draining lymph nodes, adjacent tissues. Study-wide results and caveats: Luminal-like breast cancer showed significantly higher tumor–nontumor repertoire similarity than basal-like.

Samples came from axillary lymph nodes draining the breast cancer. Trimming took 1 base from V and 4 from J, leaving 7 bases between them. The CDR3 covers 12 residues. Germline lookup yields CDR1 DFQATT and CDR2 SNEGSKA (reference sequence). TCRdb passed the multiplex PCR reads through MiXCR, listing each CDR3 protein once. This sample has more than 100,000 distinct CDR3 sequences, with about a fifth found just once. Ten or more counts support this clonotype. Antigen specificity is unknown. The origin of this receptor is a female donor with breast cancer. Some clones in this sample may be carry-over from other donors' samples. Source material: axillary lymph node tissue. V and J are TRBV20-1 and TRBJ1-2; possible D gene TRBD1, 5 bases. DNA of the CDR3: TGCAGTGCTAGAGGGGGGATCTATGGCTACACCTTC. The encoded protein is CSARGGIYGYTF.